The rows below give T cell receptor beta chains drawn from one sample of a study of T cells after yellow fever vaccination. TCRdb reprocessed the 5' RACE reads with MiXCR, giving one entry per CDR3 protein. Here the sample spans about 30,000 distinct CDR3 sequences, about 5% being singletons. Sequences were derived from CD8+ T cells sorted from PBMCs, sampled 10 days after the yellow fever booster vaccination. The origin of the receptors is a man aged 25 to 40 who received the YFV17D yellow fever vaccine. The CDR3 runs from the conserved cysteine through the conserved F or W. Each record gives: J gene, D gene, clone size, V gene, CDR3 DNA, CDR3 protein. D genes are given only for firm matches. The size entry is marked missing in some rows and otherwise reads once, few, many or a size class.

>TRBJ2-2|.|many|TRBV6-5
TGTGCCAGCAGTTACGGCGGGAACACCGGGGAGCTGTTTTTT
CASSYGGNTGELFF
>TRBJ2-1|.|many|TRBV5-1
TGCGCCAGCCGGGTGCCCTACAATGAGCAGTTCTTC
CASRVPYNEQFF
>TRBJ2-1|.|many|TRBV9
TGTGCCAGCAGCGTAGAATCAGGGGTGGTCAATGAGCAGTTCTTC
CASSVESGVVNEQFF
>TRBJ2-7|.|many|TRBV7-2
TGTGCCAGCAGCTTAGGAGGTAGCGGAAGACGGTCATACGAGCAGTACTTC
CASSLGGSGRRSYEQYF
>TRBJ2-2|.|many|TRBV7-8
TGTGCCAGCCCGGAGTTTGGGTCGTTACCCGGGGAGCTGTTTTTT
CASPEFGSLPGELFF
>TRBJ2-7|.|few|TRBV5-1
TGCGCCAGCAGCTTGGGGTGGGGGGAAGTCAACGAGCAGTACTTC
CASSLGWGEVNEQYF
>TRBJ2-5|TRBD2|many|TRBV27
TGTGCCAGCAGTTTCCCCCCTAGCGGGACAGAGACCCAGTACTTC
CASSFPPSGTETQYF
>TRBJ2-3|TRBD2|many|TRBV7-2
TGTGCCAGCAGCGAGCATAGCGGGATAAGGCGGGTTACGCAGTATTTT
CASSEHSGIRRVTQYF
>TRBJ2-5|.|many|TRBV6-6
TGTGCCAGCAGTACAGGAGAGACCCAGTACTTC
CASSTGETQYF
>TRBJ2-2|.|many|TRBV9
TGTGCCAGCAGCGGACTAGGGGGTGCGAACACCGGGGAGCTGTTTTTT
CASSGLGGANTGELFF
>TRBJ1-1|.|.|TRBV7-9
TGTGCCAGCAGGGCGGGGAGGGGCACTGAAGCTTTCTTT
CASRAGRGTEAFF
>TRBJ2-1|TRBD2|many|TRBV25-1
TGTGCCAGCAGTGAATATGGGGGGAGGGCATACTACAATGAGCAGTTCTTC
CASSEYGGRAYYNEQFF
>TRBJ2-7|TRBD1|many|TRBV4-3
TGCGCCAGCAGCCAAGGACAGGGGGCGGGCTACGAGCAGTACTTC
CASSQGQGAGYEQYF
>TRBJ2-5|.|many|TRBV6-2/TRBV6-3
TGTGCCAGCAGTCGCGGCGGGGACCAAGAGACCCAGTACTTC
CASSRGGDQETQYF
>TRBJ1-1|.|many|TRBV9
TGTGCCAGCAGCGGCAGGGAGGTAGGGACTGAAGCTTTCTTT
CASSGREVGTEAFF
>TRBJ1-1|.|few|TRBV4-3
TGCGCCAGCAGCCAAGACGGTGAGGGCCGCGAAGCTTTCTTT
CASSQDGEGREAFF
>TRBJ1-1|TRBD1|many|TRBV4-3
TGCGCCAGCAGCCTTACAGGGGTCAACACTGAAGCTTTCTTT
CASSLTGVNTEAFF
>TRBJ2-1|TRBD2|many|TRBV9
TGTGCCAGCAGCGCCTCAGTAGCGGGAGTTCCCTACAATGAGCAGTTCTTC
CASSASVAGVPYNEQFF
>TRBJ2-1|TRBD1|.|TRBV19
TGTGCCAGTAGTTGGTCGACTCAGGGGGCCGATGAGCAGTTCTTC
CASSWSTQGADEQFF
>TRBJ2-5|.|many|TRBV7-2
TGTGCCAGCAGCATACAGCCCGGGGAAGAGACCCAGTACTTC
CASSIQPGEETQYF
>TRBJ2-2|.|many|TRBV13
TGTGCCAGCAGCGTTAGCGCCGGGGAGCTGTTTTTT
CASSVSAGELFF
>TRBJ2-2|.|many|TRBV21-1
TGTGCCAGCAGGGGCGCGACAGGGAACACCGGGGAGCTGTTTTTT
CASRGATGNTGELFF
>TRBJ2-7|.|many|TRBV27
TGTGCCAGCAGTCCATTCCAAGGCCCGGCGAGGAACGAGCAGTACTTC
CASSPFQGPARNEQYF
>TRBJ2-7|.|many|TRBV12-3/TRBV12-4
TGTGCCAGCAGTTCCGTATACGAGCAGTACTTC
CASSSVYEQYF
>TRBJ2-7|.|few|TRBV11-1
TGTGCCAGCAGCCAACTCCTGGGAGGATCCCACCCATCCTACGAGCAGTACTTC
CASSQLLGGSHPSYEQYF